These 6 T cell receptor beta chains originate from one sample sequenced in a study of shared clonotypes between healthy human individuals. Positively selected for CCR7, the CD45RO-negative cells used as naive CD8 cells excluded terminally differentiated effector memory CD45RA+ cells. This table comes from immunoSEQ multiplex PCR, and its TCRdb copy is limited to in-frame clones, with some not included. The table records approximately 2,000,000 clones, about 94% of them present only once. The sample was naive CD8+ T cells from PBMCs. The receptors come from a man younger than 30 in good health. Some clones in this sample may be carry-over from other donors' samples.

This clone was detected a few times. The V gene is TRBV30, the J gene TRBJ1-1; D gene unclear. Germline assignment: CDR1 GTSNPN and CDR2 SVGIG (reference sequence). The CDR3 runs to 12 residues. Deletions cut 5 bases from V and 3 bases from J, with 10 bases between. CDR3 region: CAWGGLYTEAFF. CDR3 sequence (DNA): TGTGCCTGGGGCGGGCTGTACACTGAAGCTTTCTTT.

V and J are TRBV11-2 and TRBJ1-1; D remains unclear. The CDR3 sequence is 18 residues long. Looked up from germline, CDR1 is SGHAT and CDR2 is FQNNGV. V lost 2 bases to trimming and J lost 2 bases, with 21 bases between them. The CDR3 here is CASSLYPARWQENTEAFF. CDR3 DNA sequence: TGTGCCAGCAGCTTATACCCGGCCAGGTGGCAGGAAAACACTGAAGCTTTCTTT.

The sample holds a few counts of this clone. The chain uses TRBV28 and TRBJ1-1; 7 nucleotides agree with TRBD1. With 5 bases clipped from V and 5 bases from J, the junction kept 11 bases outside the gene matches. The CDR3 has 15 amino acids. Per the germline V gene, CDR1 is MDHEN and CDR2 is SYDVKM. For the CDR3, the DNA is TGTGCCAGCAGTGACAGGGCCTTTACGGGGACTGAAGCTTTCTTT. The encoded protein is CASSDRAFTGTEAFF.

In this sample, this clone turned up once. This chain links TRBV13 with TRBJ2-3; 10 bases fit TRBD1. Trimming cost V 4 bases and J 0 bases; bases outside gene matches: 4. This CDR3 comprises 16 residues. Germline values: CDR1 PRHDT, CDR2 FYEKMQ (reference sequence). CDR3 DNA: TGTGCCAGCAGCTGGGACAGGGGCACTAGCACAGATACGCAGTATTTT. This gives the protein CASSWDRGTSTDTQYF.

The CDR3 DNA is TGTGCCAGCAGCCCCCTGTCCGCCTACGAGCAGTACTTC. It translates to CASSPLSAYEQYF. The J gene is TRBJ2-7, the V gene TRBV5-6, with D uncertain. This CDR3 is built from 13 residues. Trimming removed 4 bases from V and 2 bases from J, with 10 bases in between. Germline values: CDR1 SGHDT, CDR2 YYEEEE.

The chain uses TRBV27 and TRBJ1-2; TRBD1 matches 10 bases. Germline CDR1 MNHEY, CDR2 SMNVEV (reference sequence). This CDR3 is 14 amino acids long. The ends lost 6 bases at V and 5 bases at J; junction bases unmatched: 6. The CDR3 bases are TGTGCCAGCAGAAGACAGGGGGCATGGTATGGCTACACCTTC. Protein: CASRRQGAWYGYTF.